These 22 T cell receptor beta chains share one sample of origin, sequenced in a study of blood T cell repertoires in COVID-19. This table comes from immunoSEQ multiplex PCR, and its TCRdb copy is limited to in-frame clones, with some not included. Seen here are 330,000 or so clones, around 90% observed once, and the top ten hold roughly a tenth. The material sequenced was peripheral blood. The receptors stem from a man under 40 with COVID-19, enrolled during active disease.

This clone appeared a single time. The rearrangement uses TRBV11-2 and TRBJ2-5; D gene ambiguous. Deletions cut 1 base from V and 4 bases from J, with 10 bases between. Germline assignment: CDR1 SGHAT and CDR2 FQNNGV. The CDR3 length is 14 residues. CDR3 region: CASSLARSGETQYF. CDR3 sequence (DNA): TGTGCCAGCAGCTTAGCAAGATCAGGAGAGACCCAGTACTTC.

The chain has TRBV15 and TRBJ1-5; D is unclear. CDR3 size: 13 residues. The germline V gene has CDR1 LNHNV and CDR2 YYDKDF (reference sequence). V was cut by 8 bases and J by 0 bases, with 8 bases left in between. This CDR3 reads CATRANSNQPQHF. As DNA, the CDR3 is TGTGCCACCCGAGCAAATAGCAATCAGCCCCAGCATTTT.

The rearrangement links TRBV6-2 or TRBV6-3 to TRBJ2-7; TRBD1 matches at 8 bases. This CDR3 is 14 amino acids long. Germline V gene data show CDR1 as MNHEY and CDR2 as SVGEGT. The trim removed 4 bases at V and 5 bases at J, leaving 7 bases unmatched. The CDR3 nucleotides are TGTGCCAGCAGTTCCACGGACAGGGCCAACGAGCAGTACTTC. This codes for CASSSTDRANEQYF.

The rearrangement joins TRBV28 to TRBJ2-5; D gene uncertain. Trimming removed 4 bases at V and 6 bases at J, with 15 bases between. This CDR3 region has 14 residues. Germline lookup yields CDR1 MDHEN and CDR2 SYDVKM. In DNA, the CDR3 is TGTGCCAGCAGTTCTTTGGGCACCCCCCAGACCCAGTACTTC. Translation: CASSSLGTPQTQYF. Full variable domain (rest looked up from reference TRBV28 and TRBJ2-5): DVKVTQSSRYLVKRTGEKVFLECVQDMDHENMFWYRQDPGLGLRLIYFSYDVKMKEKGDIPEGYSVSREKKERFSLILESASTNQTSMYLCASSSLGTPQTQYFGPGTRLLVL.

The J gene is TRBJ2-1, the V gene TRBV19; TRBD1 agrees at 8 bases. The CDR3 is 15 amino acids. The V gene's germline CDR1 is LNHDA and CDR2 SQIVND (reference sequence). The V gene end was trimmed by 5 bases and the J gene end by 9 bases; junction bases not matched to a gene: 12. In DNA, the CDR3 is TGTGCCAGTAGTCCGAACAGGGGGTCGAAGCTTGAGCAGTTCTTC. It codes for CASSPNRGSKLEQFF.

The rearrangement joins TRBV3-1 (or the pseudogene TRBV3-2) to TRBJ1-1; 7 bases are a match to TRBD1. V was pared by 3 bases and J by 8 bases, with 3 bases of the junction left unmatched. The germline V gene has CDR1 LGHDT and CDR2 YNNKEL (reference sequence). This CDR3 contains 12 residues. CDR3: CASSQDRIEAFF. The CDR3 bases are TGTGCCAGCAGCCAGGACAGGATAGAAGCTTTCTTT.

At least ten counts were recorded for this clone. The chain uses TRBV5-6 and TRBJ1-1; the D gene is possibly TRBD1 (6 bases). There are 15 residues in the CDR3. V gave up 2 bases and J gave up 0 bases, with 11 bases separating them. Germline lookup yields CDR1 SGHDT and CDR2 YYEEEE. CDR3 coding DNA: TGTGCCAGCAGCTTCAGGGGTCGGATGAACACTGAAGCTTTCTTT. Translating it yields CASSFRGRMNTEAFF.

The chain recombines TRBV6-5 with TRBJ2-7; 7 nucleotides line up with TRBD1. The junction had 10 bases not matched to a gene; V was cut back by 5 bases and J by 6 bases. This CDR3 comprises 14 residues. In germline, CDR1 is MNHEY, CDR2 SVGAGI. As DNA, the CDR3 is TGTGCCAGCAGTCTAAACCAAGGACAGGCCGAGCAGTACTTC. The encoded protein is CASSLNQGQAEQYF.

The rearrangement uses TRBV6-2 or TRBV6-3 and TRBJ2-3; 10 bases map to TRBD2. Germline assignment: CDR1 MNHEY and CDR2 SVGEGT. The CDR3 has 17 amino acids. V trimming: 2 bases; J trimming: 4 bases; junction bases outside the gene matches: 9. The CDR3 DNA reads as TGTGCCAGCAGTTACCCCCCTAGCGGGGGAATCGCAGATACGCAGTATTTT. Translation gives CASSYPPSGGIADTQYF.

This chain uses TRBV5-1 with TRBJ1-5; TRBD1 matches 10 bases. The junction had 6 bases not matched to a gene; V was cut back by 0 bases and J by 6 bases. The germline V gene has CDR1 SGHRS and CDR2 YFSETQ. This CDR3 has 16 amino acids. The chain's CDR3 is CASSLEGTGESQPQHF. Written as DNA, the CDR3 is TGCGCCAGCAGCTTGGAGGGGACAGGGGAGAGTCAGCCCCAGCATTTT.

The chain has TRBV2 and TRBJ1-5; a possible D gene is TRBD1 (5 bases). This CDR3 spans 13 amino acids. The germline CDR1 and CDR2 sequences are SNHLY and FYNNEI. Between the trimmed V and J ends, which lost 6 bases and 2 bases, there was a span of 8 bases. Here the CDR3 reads CASRARGNQPQHF. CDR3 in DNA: TGTGCCAGCAGGGCCAGGGGCAATCAGCCCCAGCATTTT. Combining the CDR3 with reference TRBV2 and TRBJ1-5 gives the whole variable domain EPEVTQTPSHQVTQMGQEVILRCVPISNHLYFYWYRQILGQKVEFLVSFYNNEISEKSEIFDDQFSVERPDGSNFTLKIRSTKLEDSAMYFCASRARGNQPQHFGDGTRLSIL.

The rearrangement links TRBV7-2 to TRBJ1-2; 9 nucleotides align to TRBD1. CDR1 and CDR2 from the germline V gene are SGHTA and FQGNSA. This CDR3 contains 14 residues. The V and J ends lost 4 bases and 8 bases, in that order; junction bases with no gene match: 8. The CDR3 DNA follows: TGTGCCAGCAGCTCGCAGGGACAGGGAGTCGGCTACACCTTC. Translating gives CASSSQGQGVGYTF.

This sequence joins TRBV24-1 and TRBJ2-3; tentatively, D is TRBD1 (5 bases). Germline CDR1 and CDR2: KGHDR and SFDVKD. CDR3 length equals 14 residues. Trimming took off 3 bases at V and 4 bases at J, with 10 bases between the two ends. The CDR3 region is CATSDRKGPDTQYF. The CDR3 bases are TGTGCCACCAGTGATAGGAAGGGGCCAGATACGCAGTATTTT.

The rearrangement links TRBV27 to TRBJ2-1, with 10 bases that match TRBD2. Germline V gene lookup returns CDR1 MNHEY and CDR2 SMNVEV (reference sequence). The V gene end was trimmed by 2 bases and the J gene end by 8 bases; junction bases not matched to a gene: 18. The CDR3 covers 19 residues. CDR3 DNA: TGTGCCAGCAGTTTACTTGTGTCAACTAGCGGGACGAAGAGGGATGAGCAGTTCTTC. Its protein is CASSLLVSTSGTKRDEQFF.

CDR3 coding DNA: TGTGCCAGCAGCCTGGCGGGGTATACGCAGTATTTT. Translating gives CASSLAGYTQYF. The chain employs TRBV7-3 and TRBJ2-3; a weak D match, TRBD2 (6 bases). V was clipped by 5 bases and J by 7 bases, with 10 bases between them. This CDR3 is 12 amino acids long. Looked up from germline, CDR1 is SGHTA and CDR2 is FQGTGA. The complete variable domain, with remaining parts taken from reference TRBV7-3 and TRBJ2-3, reads GAGVSQTPSNKVTEKGKYVELRCDPISGHTALYWYRQSLGQGPEFLIYFQGTGAADDSGLPNDRFFAVRPEGSVSTLKIQRTERGDSAVYLCASSLAGYTQYFGPGTRLTVL.

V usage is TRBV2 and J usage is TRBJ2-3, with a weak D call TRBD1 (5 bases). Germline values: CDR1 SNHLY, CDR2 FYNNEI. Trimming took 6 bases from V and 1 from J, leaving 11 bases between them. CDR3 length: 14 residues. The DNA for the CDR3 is TGTGCCAGCAGAAGGACACTCCGCACAGATACGCAGTATTTT. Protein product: CASRRTLRTDTQYF.

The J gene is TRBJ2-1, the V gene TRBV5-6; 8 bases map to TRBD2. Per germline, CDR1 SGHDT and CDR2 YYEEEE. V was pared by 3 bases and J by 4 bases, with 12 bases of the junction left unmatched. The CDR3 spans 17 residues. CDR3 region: CASSSVLVRGGYNEQFF. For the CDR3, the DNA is TGTGCCAGCAGCTCCGTACTCGTCCGGGGGGGATACAATGAGCAGTTCTTC.

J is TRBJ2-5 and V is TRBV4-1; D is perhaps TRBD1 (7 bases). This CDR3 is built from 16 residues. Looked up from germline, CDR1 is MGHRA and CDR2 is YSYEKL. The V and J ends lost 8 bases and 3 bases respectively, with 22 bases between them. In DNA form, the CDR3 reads TGCGCCAGCTCCTTAGAAAGCGCGGGACAGAAAGAGACCCAGTACTTC. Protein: CASSLESAGQKETQYF.

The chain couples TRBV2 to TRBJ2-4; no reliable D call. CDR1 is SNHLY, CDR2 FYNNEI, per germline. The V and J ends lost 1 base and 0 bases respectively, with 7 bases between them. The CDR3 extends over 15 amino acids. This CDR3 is CASSEGRLAKNIQYF. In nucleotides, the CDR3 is TGTGCCAGCAGTGAAGGGCGGCTAGCCAAAAACATTCAGTACTTC.

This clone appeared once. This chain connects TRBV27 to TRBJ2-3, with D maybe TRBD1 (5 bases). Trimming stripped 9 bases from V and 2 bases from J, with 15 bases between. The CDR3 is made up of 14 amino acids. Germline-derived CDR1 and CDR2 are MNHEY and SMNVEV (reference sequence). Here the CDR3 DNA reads TGTGCCAGTCCGCCCCAGGGATTCACAGATACGCAGTATTTT. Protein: CASPPQGFTDTQYF.

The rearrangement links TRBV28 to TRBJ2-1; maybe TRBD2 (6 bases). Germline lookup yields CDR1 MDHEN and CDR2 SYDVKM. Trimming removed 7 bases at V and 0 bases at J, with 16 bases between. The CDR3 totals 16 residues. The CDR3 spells CASNPRDSSSYNEQFF. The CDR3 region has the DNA TGTGCCAGCAACCCTCGGGACTCGAGCTCCTACAATGAGCAGTTCTTC.

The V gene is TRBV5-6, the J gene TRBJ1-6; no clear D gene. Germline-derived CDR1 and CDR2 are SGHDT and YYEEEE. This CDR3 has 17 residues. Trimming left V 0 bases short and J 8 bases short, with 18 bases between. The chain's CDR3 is CASSLGLVRLRDSPLHF. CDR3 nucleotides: TGTGCCAGCAGCTTGGGGCTGGTCAGGCTGAGGGATTCACCCCTCCACTTT.